The T cell receptor beta chain described here comes from a study of cytomegalovirus exposure and HLA in healthy donors. It was with 60 Vbeta and 13 Jbeta primers that the PCR ran. The protocol was immunoSEQ multiplex PCR, while the TCRdb copy is restricted to in-frame clones and leaves out a portion. The data contain about 160,000 clones, about 79% of them singletons. Per germline, CDR1 SEHNR and CDR2 FQNEAQ (reference sequence). Trimming removed 1 base at V and 0 bases at J, with 7 bases between. There are 14 residues in the CDR3. This sequence was found in a man aged 45-60 years in good health and CMV-seropositive. This chain uses TRBV7-9 with TRBJ2-7; D might be TRBD2 (6 bases). The sample comprised PBMCs. DNA of the CDR3: TGTGCCAGCAGCTTAGACGGGAGCTCCTACGAGCAGTACGTC. This translates into CASSLDGSSYEQYV.